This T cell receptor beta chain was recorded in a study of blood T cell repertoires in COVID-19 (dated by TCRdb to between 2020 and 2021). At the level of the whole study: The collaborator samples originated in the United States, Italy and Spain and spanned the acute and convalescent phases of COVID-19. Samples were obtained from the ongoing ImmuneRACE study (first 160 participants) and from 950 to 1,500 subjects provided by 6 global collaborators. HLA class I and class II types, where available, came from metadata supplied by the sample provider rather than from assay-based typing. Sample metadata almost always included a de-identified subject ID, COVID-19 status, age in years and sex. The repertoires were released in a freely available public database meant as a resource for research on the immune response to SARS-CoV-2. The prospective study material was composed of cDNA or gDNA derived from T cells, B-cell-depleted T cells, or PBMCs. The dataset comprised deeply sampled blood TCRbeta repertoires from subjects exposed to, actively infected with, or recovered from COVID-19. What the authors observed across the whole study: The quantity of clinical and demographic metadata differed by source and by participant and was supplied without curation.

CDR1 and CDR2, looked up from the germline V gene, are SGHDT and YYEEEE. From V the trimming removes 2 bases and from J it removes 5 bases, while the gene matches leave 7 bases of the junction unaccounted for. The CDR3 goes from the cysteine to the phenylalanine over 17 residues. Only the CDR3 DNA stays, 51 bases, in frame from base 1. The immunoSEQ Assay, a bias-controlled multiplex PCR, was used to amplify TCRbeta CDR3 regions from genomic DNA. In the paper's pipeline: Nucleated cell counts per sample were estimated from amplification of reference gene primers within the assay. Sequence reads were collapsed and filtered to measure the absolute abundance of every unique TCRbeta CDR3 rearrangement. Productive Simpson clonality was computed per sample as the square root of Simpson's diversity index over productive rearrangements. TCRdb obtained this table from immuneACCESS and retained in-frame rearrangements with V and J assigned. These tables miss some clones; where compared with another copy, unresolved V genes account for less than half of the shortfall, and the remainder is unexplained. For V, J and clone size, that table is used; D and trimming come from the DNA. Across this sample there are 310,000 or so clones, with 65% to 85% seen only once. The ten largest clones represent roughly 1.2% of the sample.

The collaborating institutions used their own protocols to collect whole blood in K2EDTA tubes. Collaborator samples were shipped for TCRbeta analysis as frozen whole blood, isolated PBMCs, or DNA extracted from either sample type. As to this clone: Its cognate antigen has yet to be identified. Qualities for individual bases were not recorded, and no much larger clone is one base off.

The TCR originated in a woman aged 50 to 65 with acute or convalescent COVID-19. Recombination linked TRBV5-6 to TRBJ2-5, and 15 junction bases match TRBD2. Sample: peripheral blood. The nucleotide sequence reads TGTGCCAGCAGCTTTGGACTAGCGGGAGGGGTACGGGAGACCCAGTACTTC. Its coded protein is CASSFGLAGGVRETQYF.